This T cell receptor beta chain came from a study of T cell responses to AZD1222 COVID-19 vaccine listed by TCRdb under 2021. For the wider study: AZD1222 recipients whose second dose came at about 4 weeks and those whose second dose came at about 12 weeks were combined into one group, since spike-specific TCR depth and breadth did not differ between the two schedules. A total of approximately 240 trial participants underwent TCR sequencing, of whom nearly 210 received two doses of AZD1222 and approximately 25 received two doses of the MenACWY control vaccine. Enrollment into the trials was organized by age into subgroups of 18-55, 56-69 and 70-plus years, and those subgroups contained about 160, 30 and 59 TCR-sequenced participants, respectively.

The CDR3 regions of human TCRbeta chains were analyzed by immunosequencing. In the source study's methods: Repertoire TCRs were matched against a reference library of SARS-CoV-2-specific TCRs generated with the MIRA antigen-specificity platform. Breadth meant the fraction of unique TCRs that were SARS-CoV-2-associated, whereas depth meant the fraction of total T cells that were SARS-CoV-2-associated. Using the MIRA data, each spike-specific TCR was mapped to the spike region that the TCR reacts to and placed in a CD4 or CD8 class. Log10-transformed breadth and depth values were compared by one-way ANOVA with Sidak's multiple comparisons tests. TCRdb mirrors the immuneACCESS table, restricted to in-frame sequences. Some clones are absent from its copies; in checked studies, under half trace to an unresolved V gene, and the reason for the others is unknown. V, J and clone size are taken as reported in that table, and D and trimming were inferred from the DNA itself. The sample profile shows fewer than 110,000 clones; approximately 86% of them were found once. Approximately 4.3% of the sample is taken by the ten largest.

Comment on this clone: Its antigen specificity is not known. Base qualities are not provided; no much larger clone lies one nucleotide away.

What the authors observed across the whole study: A significant rise in spike-specific TCR breadth and depth was observed after two AZD1222 doses relative to day 0 and relative to MenACWY recipients. Because no day 14 peak-response samples were available, repertoires were characterized only after the peak T cell response. In the small 56-69-year group, the increase in depth fell short of significance, most likely because of low power. Conclusions about previously exposed vaccinees were limited because only six AZD1222 recipients were SARS-CoV-2 seropositive at baseline. Nearly half of unique spike-specific TCRs reportedly recognized epitopes outside regions mutated in the B.1.351 and B.1.1.7 variants. The vaccine-associated CD4 TCRs covered the entire spike protein, and the dominant responses fell in regions 160-218 and 743-854. Most participants were white British and females outnumbered males, and the authors suggested that clonal diversity may have been underestimated.

The CDR3 measures 15 amino acids from cysteine to phenylalanine. Of all the DNA, just the CDR3 is kept, 45 bases in frame from base 1. The CDR1 and CDR2 encoded by the germline V gene are MNHEY and SVGEGT. Trimmed from V: 5 bases; trimmed from J: 4 bases; junction bases lacking a gene match: 6. This specimen's time point label, interpreted: baseline before first vaccination. Vaccinee samples came from UK trials COV001 and COV002, including a single-blind randomized controlled phase 2/3 trial of AZD1222 (ChAdOx1 nCoV-19) in healthy adults. Trial participant PBMC samples were collected at day 0 and day 28 after the second dose for TCRbeta chain sequencing.

This clonotype originated in an adult in good health. The sample was peripheral blood, taken on day 0 of AZD1222 vaccination. The chain was built from TRBV6-2 or TRBV6-3 and TRBJ1-1, with 11 central nucleotides matching TRBD1. The CDR3 protein sequence reads: CASSPDRGRFTEAFF. The DNA sequence is given as TGTGCCAGCAGTCCGGACAGGGGGCGATTCACTGAAGCTTTCTTT.